A selection of T cell receptor beta chains follows, all from one sample in a study of blood T cell repertoires in COVID-19. Some clones are missing from TCRdb's copy, which holds only in-frame ones; the method was immunoSEQ multiplex PCR. The table includes approximately 290,000 clones, over 75% detected once. Specimen: peripheral blood. These TCRs come from a woman between 55 and 75 years old with acute or convalescent COVID-19. CDR3s include the opening cysteine and the closing phenylalanine or tryptophan. A D gene is named only where the DNA matches it firmly. A clone size is listed for some rows: how often the clone was seen (once, few, many), or a class if it is expanded.

v_call	j_call	d_call	clone_size	cdr3_aa	cdr3_nt
TRBV7-8	TRBJ2-7	TRBD2	-	CASSFFTGTSAEQYF	TGTGCCAGCAGCTTTTTCACCGGGACTAGTGCGGAGCAGTACTTC
TRBV9	TRBJ1-3	-	-	CASSVATSGNSGNTIYF	TGTGCCAGCAGCGTAGCTACTTCGGGAAACTCTGGAAACACCATATATTTT
TRBV7-9	TRBJ2-2	-	-	CASRLGQNTGELFF	TGTGCCAGCAGGCTAGGACAAAACACCGGGGAGCTGTTTTTT
TRBV9	TRBJ2-4	TRBD1	-	CASSALAAGGGWGIQYF	TGTGCCAGCAGCGCTCTAGCCGCAGGGGGCGGGTGGGGCATTCAGTACTTC
TRBV5-6	TRBJ2-3	TRBD2	once	CASSSERGRPNTQYF	TGTGCCAGCAGCTCGGAACGCGGGAGACCAAATACGCAGTATTTT
TRBV5-4	TRBJ2-5	-	-	CASSLDGRRKTQYF	TGTGCCAGCAGCTTGGACGGCAGGAGGAAGACCCAGTACTTC
TRBV10-3	TRBJ2-7	-	-	CAIRNPPDGEYEQYF	TGTGCCATCAGGAACCCCCCCGATGGGGAGTACGAGCAGTACTTC
TRBV18	TRBJ1-4	-	-	CASSPRQGSGEKLFF	TGTGCCAGCTCACCAAGGCAGGGGAGTGGTGAAAAACTGTTTTTT
TRBV3-1/TRBV3-2	TRBJ2-2	-	-	CASSQDGGPGTGELFF	TGTGCCAGCAGCCAAGACGGGGGGCCGGGTACCGGGGAGCTGTTTTTT
TRBV7-9	TRBJ2-5	TRBD2	-	CASSPRTSGRALETQYF	TGTGCCAGCAGCCCCAGGACTAGCGGGAGGGCCTTGGAGACCCAGTACTTC
TRBV2	TRBJ1-6	-	-	CASRTPGLLSPLHF	TGTGCCAGCAGAACTCCGGGACTCTTATCACCCCTCCACTTT
TRBV18	TRBJ1-4	-	-	CASSPRRSNEKLFF	TGTGCCAGCTCACCACGGAGATCTAATGAAAAACTGTTTTTT
TRBV6-2/TRBV6-3	TRBJ1-1	-	-	CASSYLSEAFF	TGTGCCAGCAGTTACCTCTCTGAAGCTTTCTTT
TRBV28	TRBJ1-2	-	-	CASQGSYGYTF	TGTGCCAGCCAGGGAAGCTATGGCTACACCTTC
TRBV29-1	TRBJ2-7	TRBD2	-	CSVEFSGRNYEQYF	TGCAGCGTTGAATTCAGCGGGAGGAATTACGAGCAGTACTTC
TRBV20-1	TRBJ1-3	-	-	CSVSRDTIYF	TGCAGTGTTTCGAGGGACACCATATATTTT
TRBV6-2/TRBV6-3	TRBJ1-6	-	-	CASSLPQGRNSPLHF	TGTGCCAGCAGCCTCCCTCAGGGGCGTAATTCACCCCTCCACTTT
TRBV12-5	TRBJ1-1	-	-	CASGQGPEAFF	TGTGCTAGTGGACAGGGACCTGAAGCTTTCTTT
TRBV6-5	TRBJ2-1	TRBD1	-	CASSYSGTVYNEQFF	TGTGCCAGCAGTTACTCCGGGACAGTGTACAATGAGCAGTTCTTC
TRBV7-2	TRBJ2-7	-	-	CASSLGGGRSPREQYF	TGTGCCAGCAGCTTAGGGGGGGGCCGATCCCCGAGGGAGCAGTACTTC
TRBV14	TRBJ2-7	-	-	CASSLTDSYEQYF	TGTGCCAGCTCTCTGACAGACTCCTACGAGCAGTACTTC
TRBV6-2/TRBV6-3	TRBJ2-7	-	-	CASSRGTVSYEQYF	TGTGCCAGCAGTCGCGGGACGGTCTCCTACGAGCAGTACTTC
TRBV7-2	TRBJ2-7	TRBD2	once	CASSPGGRGYEQYF	TGTGCCAGCAGTCCGGGAGGCCGAGGTTACGAGCAGTACTTC
TRBV2	TRBJ2-5	TRBD2	-	CASSDQRGGLETQYF	TGTGCCAGCAGTGATCAGCGGGGGGGTTTAGAGACCCAGTACTTC
TRBV19	TRBJ2-7	TRBD1	-	CASTSPDRRGYEQYF	TGTGCCAGTACCTCACCGGACAGGAGAGGGTACGAGCAGTACTTC
TRBV27	TRBJ1-2	TRBD1	-	CASSLSGTGNYGYTF	TGTGCCAGCAGTTTATCGGGGACAGGGAACTATGGCTACACCTTC
TRBV27	TRBJ2-1	TRBD2	-	CASSLSDGRAAEQFF	TGTGCCAGCAGTTTATCGGACGGGAGGGCCGCTGAGCAGTTCTTC
TRBV23-1	TRBJ1-1	-	-	CASSQWRGPLNTEAFF	TGCGCCAGCAGTCAATGGAGGGGACCCTTGAACACTGAAGCTTTCTTT
TRBV2	TRBJ1-1	TRBD1	-	CARSSGQGDAEAFF	TGTGCCAGGTCGTCGGGACAGGGGGATGCTGAAGCTTTCTTT
TRBV5-1	TRBJ2-1	TRBD1	-	CASSLPGQYNEQFF	TGCGCCAGCAGCTTGCCGGGACAGTACAATGAGCAGTTCTTC
TRBV6-5	TRBJ1-1	-	-	CASSYNADMNTEAFF	TGTGCCAGCAGTTACAATGCAGACATGAACACTGAAGCTTTCTTT
TRBV5-6	TRBJ1-2	-	-	CASSSGLGGYTF	TGTGCCAGCAGCTCAGGGCTGGGAGGCTACACCTTC
TRBV6-2/TRBV6-3	TRBJ1-2	-	-	CASSYSPTGSSNYGYTF	TGTGCCAGCAGTTACTCGCCCACAGGGAGCTCTAACTATGGCTACACCTTC
TRBV15	TRBJ2-7	-	-	CATSEASSYEQYF	TGTGCCACTTCGGAGGCCTCATCCTACGAGCAGTACTTC